The source of this T cell receptor (beta chain) is a study of shared clonotypes between healthy human individuals. Sequencing used immunoSEQ multiplex PCR; TCRdb keeps in-frame clones, though not all of them. The data hold about 600,000 clones, with roughly 98% observed a single time. Naive CD8 cells comprised CD45RO-negative, CCR7-positively selected cells, excluding terminally differentiated effector memory CD45RA+ cells. Sequencing input: naive CD8+ T cells sorted from blood. The source of this sequence is a man between 25 and 39 years old in good health.

Here the CDR3 DNA reads TGTGCCAGCAGCGTAGGACCCTCCCGGACTAATGAAAAACTGTTTTTT. Translation: CASSVGPSRTNEKLFF. V is TRBV9 and J is TRBJ1-4; D gene ambiguous. V lost 0 bases, J lost 2 bases, and 11 bases lay in between. The germline gives CDR1 SGDLS, CDR2 YYNGEE. This CDR3 contains 16 residues.